This entry describes one T cell receptor beta chain. Its antigen is unknown. The V gene's germline CDR1 is MDHEN and CDR2 SYDVKM. The CDR3 length is 16 residues. V lost 3 bases and J 12 bases, leaving 27 bases between the germline ends. This entry comes from a study of shared clonotypes between healthy human individuals. The study, taken as a whole, reports: The sharing of approximately 4.6% of naive CD4 clonotypes was seen across a handful of donors. Donor scarcity curtailed the genetic and exposure-history diversity represented herein.

For each subset, genomic DNA was distributed in equal portions over several immunoSEQ plates. Sequenced by immunoSEQ multiplex PCR; TCRdb stores in-frame clones only, minus some. The repertoire holds around 1,000,000 clones, around three quarters seen once, with roughly 0.9% in the top ten. All donors were healthy HIV-negative adults lacking recent acute infections or vaccinations. The chain recombines TRBV28 with TRBJ2-7, with D possibly matching TRBD1 (6 bases). Material for sequencing was memory CD4+ T cells from PBMCs. Documented subset: CD45RA-negative fraction. This receptor was obtained from a man younger than 35 in good health. Some clones in this sample may be carry-over from other donors' samples. For the CDR3, the DNA is TGTGCCAGCAGTTTGTATCCCAGGGGCAGGGAAAAGGTTACGTACTTC. Translation gives CASSLYPRGREKVTYF.